These 16 T cell receptor beta chains were all obtained from the same sample, sequenced in a study of shared clonotypes between healthy human individuals (dated by TCRdb to between 2020 and 2021). The library came from the immunoSEQ multiplex PCR assay. Held by TCRdb, this immuneACCESS table contains in-frame sequences only and omits some clones. Under half of the omission traces to an unresolved V gene where checked; the cause of the rest is unknown. The sample table shows hundreds of thousands of clones, and roughly 70% are seen once. Of the sample, approximately 1.8% falls within the top ten clones. The sample comprised memory CD4+ T cells sorted from blood. The cell subset or site label on this specimen signifies: CD45RA-negative fraction. The receptors originated from a woman in her 30s in good health.

This clone was counted once. The junction departs from the called germline gene at one end, perhaps through a read error. The gene calls are TRBV7-9 and TRBJ2-5; maybe TRBD2 (6 bases). The CDR3 has 15 amino acids. Germline V gene lookup returns CDR1 SEHNR and CDR2 FQNEAQ (reference sequence). DNA for the CDR3: TGCGCCAGCAGCCAATATGGGACTGGGGAAGAGACCCAGTACTTC. This gives the protein CASSQYGTGEETQYF.

The rearrangement uses TRBV2 and TRBJ2-1, with a weak D call TRBD1 (6 bases). CDR1 SNHLY and CDR2 FYNNEI come from the germline V gene. V was trimmed by 8 bases and J by 5 bases, leaving 16 bases between them. CDR3 length: 14 residues. CDR3 DNA: TGTGCCAGCCAGGGGCTGCGAAGCAACAATGAGCAGTTCTTC. This sequence encodes CASQGLRSNNEQFF.

This clone appeared a single time. One end of the junction is discordant with germline, which a read error may explain. The CDR3 bases are TGTGCTTGGACTAGCGGGTTAGAGACCCAGTACTTC. Its protein product is CAWTSGLETQYF. The chain couples TRBV30 to TRBJ2-5, with TRBD2 identical over 11 bases. Per the germline V gene, CDR1 is GTSNPN and CDR2 is SVGIG (reference sequence). CDR3 length: 12 amino acids.

The chain carries TRBV4-1 and TRBJ2-5; TRBD2 might be the D (6 bases). Trimming left V 1 base short and J 5 bases short, with 23 bases between. CDR1 is MGHRA and CDR2 is YSYEKL in the germline V gene. The CDR3 is 18 residues long. The CDR3: CASSQVGALERVGETQYF. CDR3 nucleotides: TGCGCCAGCAGCCAAGTTGGGGCCCTCGAGCGGGTCGGGGAGACCCAGTACTTC.

In DNA form, the CDR3 reads TGTGCCAGCAGCCCGGTAGGGCTACAGGGGGCCGGCACAGATACGCAGTATTTT. Amino acids: CASSPVGLQGAGTDTQYF. The gene calls are TRBV28 and TRBJ2-3; TRBD1 matches 9 bases. V lost 6 bases, J lost 1 base, and 14 bases stayed unmatched. The germline V gene encodes CDR1 MDHEN and CDR2 SYDVKM. This CDR3 contains 18 residues.

Concerning this clone itself: This may arise from a read error, as a much more abundant clone is one base away. The chain uses TRBV7-9 and TRBJ2-1, with TRBD2 matching over 11 bases. This CDR3 spans 17 amino acids. In germline, CDR1 is SEHNR, CDR2 FQNEAQ (reference sequence). The CDR3 sequence is CAGSPARRLAGTGEQFF. In DNA, the CDR3 is TGTGCCGGCAGCCCCGCTCGTCGACTAGCGGGAACGGGTGAGCAGTTCTTC.

V gene TRBV5-1 combines with J gene TRBJ1-2; 7 positions agree with TRBD1. The CDR3 has 14 amino acids. Germline loops: CDR1 SGHRS, CDR2 YFSETQ. V shed 2 bases, J shed 3 bases, and the junction held 4 bases outside the gene matches. The CDR3 DNA follows: TGCGCCAGCAGCTTTCGACAGGGCCACTATGGCTACACCTTC. Protein product: CASSFRQGHYGYTF.

To note about this clone: Other nucleotide sequences in the sample specify the same CDR3. J is TRBJ2-7 and V is TRBV18; 7 bases are shared with TRBD1. This CDR3 has 15 residues. Trimming cost V 2 bases and J 1 base; bases outside gene matches: 5. CDR1 is KGHSH and CDR2 is LQKENI in the germline V gene. The DNA for the CDR3 is TGTGCCAGCTCACCAGGGCAGGGGGTTTCCTACGAGCAGTACTTC. This encodes CASSPGQGVSYEQYF.

The V and J genes are TRBV7-9 and TRBJ1-2; D unresolved. Per germline, CDR1 SEHNR and CDR2 FQNEAQ (reference sequence). Trimming left V 0 bases short and J 6 bases short, with 14 bases between. This CDR3 is 15 amino acids long. CDR3 protein: CASSLAPLPLNGYTF. DNA of the CDR3: TGTGCCAGCAGCTTAGCGCCCCTACCATTGAATGGCTACACCTTC.

The CDR3 sequence: CASSAGSPNQPQHF. In DNA, the CDR3 is TGTGCCAGCAGTGCCGGGTCACCGAATCAGCCCCAGCATTTT. This chain links TRBV6-5 with TRBJ1-5, with unresolved D. The CDR3 length is 14 residues. Germline-derived CDR1 and CDR2 are MNHEY and SVGAGI. V lost 5 bases to trimming and J lost 4 bases, with 12 bases between them.

The rearrangement links TRBV19 to TRBJ2-7; D not certain. V was clipped by 4 bases and J by 1 base, with 11 bases between them. The CDR3 runs 14 residues. Germline CDR1 reads LNHDA; CDR2 reads SQIVND (reference sequence). The CDR3 sequence: CASSTSGQSYEQYF. CDR3 sequence (DNA): TGTGCCAGTAGTACCTCCGGCCAGTCCTACGAGCAGTACTTC.

Of note for this clone: The sample has other DNA sequences that encode this CDR3 too. The chain carries TRBV19 and TRBJ1-3; no firm D call. Germline-derived CDR1 and CDR2 are LNHDA and SQIVND (reference sequence). With 2 bases removed from V and 0 bases from J, the gap between germline ends came to 8 bases. The CDR3 has 15 residues. The CDR3 DNA is TGTGCCAGTAGTATACAAGGAAGCTCTGGAAACACCATATATTTT. Amino acids: CASSIQGSSGNTIYF.

This chain joins TRBV6-1 and TRBJ2-7; D not resolved. V shed 3 bases and J shed 5 bases, with 11 bases lying between them. This CDR3 comprises 13 residues. Germline CDR1 reads MNHNS; CDR2 reads SASEGT. The CDR3 region has the DNA TGTGCCAGCAGTGAGGCAGAAATCAACGAGCAGTACTTC. This gives the protein CASSEAEINEQYF.

The chain links TRBV5-5 to TRBJ2-5, with 9 bases fitting TRBD2. The germline CDR1 and CDR2 sequences are SGHKS and YYEKEE (reference sequence). V shed 2 bases and J 0 bases; nucleotides not matched to a gene: 5. This CDR3 region has 16 residues. CDR3 sequence reads: CASSFGSGSHQETQYF. For the CDR3, the DNA is TGTGCCAGCAGCTTTGGTAGCGGGAGTCACCAAGAGACCCAGTACTTC.

This clone has just a few counts. V and J are TRBV10-3 and TRBJ2-2, with D tentatively TRBD1 (6 bases). Trimming stripped 4 bases from V and 8 bases from J, with 8 bases between. Germline V gene sequence: CDR1 ENHRY, CDR2 SYGVKD. This CDR3 comprises 12 residues. CDR3 in DNA: TGTGCCATCAGTGGGGGGCCAGGGGAGCTGTTTTTT. Translation gives CAISGGPGELFF.

The chain is built from TRBV5-4 and TRBJ2-6, with D maybe TRBD1 (5 bases). CDR1 is SGHNT, CDR2 YYREEE, per germline (reference sequence). The CDR3 has 16 residues. V was trimmed by 0 bases and J by 3 bases, leaving 10 bases between them. This chain's CDR3 is CASSLALGVGANVLTF. CDR3 nucleotide sequence: TGTGCCAGCAGCTTGGCCCTAGGGGTTGGGGCCAACGTCCTGACTTTC.